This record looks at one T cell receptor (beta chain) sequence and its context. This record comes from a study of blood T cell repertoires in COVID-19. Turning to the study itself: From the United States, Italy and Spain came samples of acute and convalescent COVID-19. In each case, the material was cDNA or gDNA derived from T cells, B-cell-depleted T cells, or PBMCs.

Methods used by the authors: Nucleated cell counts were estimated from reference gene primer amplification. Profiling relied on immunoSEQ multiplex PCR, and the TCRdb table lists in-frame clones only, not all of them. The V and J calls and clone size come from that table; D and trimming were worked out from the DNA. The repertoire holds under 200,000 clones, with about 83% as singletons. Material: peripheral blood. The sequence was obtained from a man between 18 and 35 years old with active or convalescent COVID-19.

The CDR3 reads CASSGDSYEQYF. CDR3 DNA sequence: TGTGCCAGCAGCGGAGACAGCTACGAGCAGTACTTC. The chain has TRBV7-9 and TRBJ2-7; weak D call: TRBD1 (5 bases). V lost 5 bases to trimming and J lost 3 bases, with 8 bases between them. CDR1 SEHNR and CDR2 FQNEAQ come from the germline V gene (reference sequence). The CDR3 covers 12 residues.